These 15 T cell receptor beta chains originate from one sample sequenced in a study of cytomegalovirus exposure and HLA in healthy donors. 60 Vbeta and 13 Jbeta primers were used in PCR. Clones were read by immunoSEQ multiplex PCR, and TCRdb kept only the in-frame ones, dropping some. The sample has more than 15,000 clones, about 77% seen once; the top ten hold around 3.5%. The sample consisted of PBMCs. These receptors were collected from a man between 18 and 35 years old in good health and CMV-seronegative.

V is TRBV30 and J is TRBJ1-4, with D uncertain. Germline-derived CDR1 and CDR2 are GTSNPN and SVGIG (reference sequence). The CDR3 covers 13 residues. Trimming left V 0 bases short and J 7 bases short, with 9 bases between. CDR3 coding DNA: TGTGCCTGGAGTGTAATATACGGTGAAAAACTGTTTTTT. This codes for CAWSVIYGEKLFF. The entire variable domain, with the rest obtained from reference TRBV30 and TRBJ1-4, is as follows: SQTIHQWPATLVQPVGSPLSLECTVEGTSNPNLYWYRQAAGRGLQLLFYSVGIGQISSEVPQNLSASRPQDRQFILSSKKLLLSDSGFYLCAWSVIYGEKLFFGSGTQLSVL.

A few counts support this clone. The J gene is TRBJ1-5, the V gene TRBV6-1; TRBD1 is a possible D gene (5 bases). Germline-derived CDR1 and CDR2 are MNHNS and SASEGT. V was trimmed by 3 bases and J by 2 bases, leaving 14 bases between them. CDR3 length equals 16 residues. CDR3 in DNA: TGTGCCAGCAGTGATGTCGGGCCGGGGGGCAATCAGCCCCAGCATTTT. Encoded protein: CASSDVGPGGNQPQHF.

The rearrangement joins TRBV5-1 to TRBJ2-1; 8 bases match TRBD2. The ends lost 0 bases at V and 8 bases at J; junction bases unmatched: 10. Germline V gives CDR1 SGHRS, CDR2 YFSETQ. This CDR3 is 16 amino acids long. CDR3: CASSLVGQREYDEQFF. DNA of the CDR3: TGCGCCAGCAGCTTGGTTGGTCAGCGGGAGTACGATGAGCAGTTCTTC.

The chain uses TRBV5-1 and TRBJ1-1; 8 bases are a match to TRBD1. The V gene end was trimmed by 6 bases and the J gene end by 3 bases; junction bases not matched to a gene: 10. Germline assignment: CDR1 SGHRS and CDR2 YFSETQ. CDR3 length: 15 residues. As DNA, the CDR3 is TGCGCCAGCAATCCACAGGGGGGTGCGGACACTGAAGCTTTCTTT. This sequence encodes CASNPQGGADTEAFF.

The CDR3 region is CASSEPTGWKAFF. The DNA for the CDR3 is TGTGCCAGCAGTGAGCCGACAGGGTGGAAAGCTTTCTTT. V gene TRBV25-1 combines with J gene TRBJ1-1; the match to TRBD1 covers 7 bases. V was clipped by 3 bases and J by 9 bases; unmatched bases: 7. The CDR3 runs 13 residues. Germline lookup yields CDR1 MGHDK and CDR2 SYGVNS.

CDR3 sequence reads: CASSLAPRVNTEAFF. The CDR3 bases are TGTGCCAGCAGCTTAGCGCCCCGCGTGAACACTGAAGCTTTCTTT. The rearrangement links TRBV7-2 to TRBJ1-1; no clear D. The V end was cut by 0 bases, the J end by 0 bases, with 8 bases between. The CDR3 totals 15 residues. The germline gives CDR1 SGHTA, CDR2 FQGNSA. Together with reference TRBV7-2 and TRBJ1-1, the CDR3 gives the full variable domain: GAGVSQSPSNKVTEKGKDVELRCDPISGHTALYWYRQSLGQGLEFLIYFQGNSAPDKSGLPSDRFSAERTGGSVSTLTIQRTQQEDSAVYLCASSLAPRVNTEAFFGQGTRLTVV.

V gene TRBV29-1 combines with J gene TRBJ1-1; 7 nucleotides match TRBD1. V shed 6 bases, J shed 4 bases, and the junction held 8 bases outside the gene matches. The CDR3 sequence is 13 residues long. The germline CDR1 and CDR2 sequences are SQVTM and ANQGSEA. The CDR3 coding sequence is TGCAGCGTGATAAGGGGGCCGGGCACTGAAGCTTTCTTT. Translated, it gives CSVIRGPGTEAFF.

The V and J genes are TRBV30 and TRBJ2-1, with D perhaps TRBD2 (6 bases). The V gene lost 8 bases and the J gene lost 3 bases, with 11 bases spanning the gap. The CDR3 has 12 amino acids. The germline V gene has CDR1 GTSNPN and CDR2 SVGIG (reference sequence). The chain's CDR3 is CAGRGNYNEQFF. CDR3 DNA sequence: TGTGCCGGTCGGGGGAACTACAATGAGCAGTTCTTC.

CDR3 DNA: TGTGCCAGCAAAGGACGGGGGAACACTGAAGCTTTCTTT. This sequence encodes CASKGRGNTEAFF. V gene TRBV6-5 combines with J gene TRBJ1-1; unclear D gene. The CDR3 extends over 13 amino acids. Per the germline V gene, CDR1 is MNHEY and CDR2 is SVGAGI. Trimming left V 7 bases short and J 1 base short, with 10 bases between.

This clone has only one observation. The rearrangement links TRBV5-6 to TRBJ1-5; D gene unclear. The CDR3 spans 14 residues. V lost 4 bases and J lost 0, with 8 bases in between. Per the germline V gene, CDR1 is SGHDT and CDR2 is YYEEEE. The CDR3 DNA sequence: TGTGCCAGCAGCCCATGGAGTAGCAATCAGCCCCAGCATTTT. Protein: CASSPWSSNQPQHF.

CDR3 amino acids: CAIRDTVRTDTQYF. The CDR3 DNA follows: TGTGCCATCAGGGACACTGTACGCACAGATACGCAGTATTTT. The V call is TRBV10-3, the J call TRBJ2-3, with TRBD1 as a possible D gene (5 bases). Germline V gene lookup returns CDR1 ENHRY and CDR2 SYGVKD. Trimming shortened V by 6 bases and J by 1 base, and 11 bases separated the two germline ends. CDR3 length: 14 residues.

This chain connects TRBV30 to TRBJ2-1; tentative D call: TRBD2 (6 bases). The V end lost 0 bases, the J end lost 10 bases, and 13 bases lay between the germline ends. The CDR3 is 13 residues long. From germline, CDR1 is GTSNPN and CDR2 SVGIG (reference sequence). The CDR3 spells CAWSVGRGGEQFF. As DNA, the CDR3 is TGTGCCTGGAGTGTCGGCCGGGGAGGCGAGCAGTTCTTC.

The V gene is TRBV29-1, the J gene TRBJ1-2; the match to TRBD1 covers 7 bases. CDR1 and CDR2 (germline): SQVTM, ANQGSEA. This CDR3 region has 14 residues. The J segment lost 6 bases and the V segment lost 6 bases, leaving 13 bases of the junction unmatched. The CDR3 DNA reads TGCAGCGTCGGCCCAGGGGGAGGTTGGGATGGCTACACCTTC. It codes for CSVGPGGGWDGYTF.

This chain uses TRBV29-1 with TRBJ2-1; 13 nucleotides match TRBD2. The junction had 7 bases not matched to a gene; V was cut back by 5 bases and J by 6 bases. The CDR3 length is 15 residues. Germline CDR1 is SQVTM and CDR2 is ANQGSEA. As DNA, the CDR3 is TGCAGCGTTCGGCAGGGACTAGCGGGGTCCAATGAGCAGTTCTTC. Translated, it gives CSVRQGLAGSNEQFF.

In its sample, this clone was seen once. The chain links TRBV6-5 to TRBJ1-2; D gene unclear. Germline V gene sequence: CDR1 MNHEY, CDR2 SVGAGI. V was cut by 4 bases and J by 2 bases, with 11 bases left in between. This CDR3 contains 14 residues. CDR3 nucleotide sequence: TGTGCCAGCAGTTTAAATCCACGGAACTATGGCTACACCTTC. Translated, it gives CASSLNPRNYGYTF.